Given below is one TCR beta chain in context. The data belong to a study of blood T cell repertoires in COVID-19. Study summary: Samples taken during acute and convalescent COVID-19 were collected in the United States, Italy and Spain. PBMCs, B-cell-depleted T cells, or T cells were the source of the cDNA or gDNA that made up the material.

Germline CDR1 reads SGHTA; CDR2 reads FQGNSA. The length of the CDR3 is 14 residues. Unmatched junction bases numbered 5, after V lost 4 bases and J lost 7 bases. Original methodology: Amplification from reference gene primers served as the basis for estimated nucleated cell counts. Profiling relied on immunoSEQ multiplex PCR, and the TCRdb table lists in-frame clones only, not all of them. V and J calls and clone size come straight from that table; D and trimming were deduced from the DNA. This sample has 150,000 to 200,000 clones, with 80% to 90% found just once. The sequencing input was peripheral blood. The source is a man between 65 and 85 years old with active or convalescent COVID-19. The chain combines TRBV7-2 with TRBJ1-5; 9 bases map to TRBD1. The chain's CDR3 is CASSSPGQGQPQHF. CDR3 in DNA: TGTGCCAGCAGCTCTCCGGGACAGGGACAGCCCCAGCATTTT.